This is a list of T cell receptor beta chains from one sample in a study of blood T cell repertoires in COVID-19. TCRdb's table, derived via immunoSEQ multiplex PCR, lists solely in-frame clones and lacks some. The table has 100,000 to 140,000 clones, approximately 88% seen once. Sequences were obtained from peripheral blood. Receptor source: a man aged 50 to 60 with active or convalescent COVID-19. Each CDR3 is given with its conserved first and last residue. The size entry is marked missing in some rows and otherwise reads once, few, many or a size class.

TRBV28	TRBJ2-7	-	CASSPGGTPWEQYF
TRBV27	TRBJ2-6	-	CASSFLGVSGANVLTF
TRBV6-5	TRBJ1-1	-	CASSYSGQGNTEAFF
TRBV4-1	TRBJ2-4	-	CASSQMGSVAKNIQYF
TRBV2	TRBJ1-4	-	CARTGQGNEKLFF
TRBV7-2	TRBJ2-1	-	CASSPLAGAHNEQFF
TRBV11-2	TRBJ2-1	-	CASSPGSGRADNEQFF
TRBV19	TRBJ2-2	-	CASSGMGLAGGELFF
TRBV28	TRBJ2-7	-	CASSSPGLPNEQYF
TRBV6-6	TRBJ1-2	once	CASSYSTGRSEGYTF
TRBV7-8	TRBJ1-3	-	CASSLIRAGSGNTIYF
TRBV9	TRBJ1-5	-	CASSVPLDTGRQPQHF
TRBV11-1	TRBJ2-7	-	CASRVSGLASYEQYF
TRBV28	TRBJ1-2	-	CASNFRGSRYTF
TRBV19	TRBJ1-6	-	CASSVGQGARNSPLHF
TRBV4-1	TRBJ2-3	-	CASSQTLSDTQYF
TRBV19	TRBJ2-5	few	CASSLWGSGTGIGGRETQYF
TRBV6-2/TRBV6-3	TRBJ1-5	few	CASSKDRGSYQPQHF
TRBV7-8	TRBJ2-7	once	CASSATGSYEQYF
TRBV5-1	TRBJ2-7	-	CASSLAGTSSLTYEQYF
TRBV28	TRBJ1-1	-	CATSTGYTEAFF
TRBV2	TRBJ1-2	once	CASKLTGQGAGYTF
TRBV27	TRBJ1-1	-	CASSSRTGGTEAFF
TRBV5-1	TRBJ1-2	-	CASSGTGFYTF
TRBV6-5	TRBJ1-2	-	CASSLSGTFGYTF
TRBV6-2/TRBV6-3	TRBJ1-1	-	CASSRDIRDTEAFF